The 6 T cell receptor beta chains below all came from one sample that was sequenced in a study of blood T cell repertoires in COVID-19. Assay: immunoSEQ multiplex PCR; the TCRdb copy retains only in-frame clones and omits some. This sample yields under 35,000 clones, of which roughly nine tenths are seen a single time; about 12% belongs to the top ten. Sequencing was carried out using peripheral blood. These receptors were collected from a man aged 65 to 85 with active COVID-19.

The chain joins TRBV4-3 to TRBJ2-7, with 10 bases aligning to TRBD2. Trimming took 4 bases from V and 6 from J; bases not matched to a gene: 6. This CDR3 spans 14 amino acids. Germline-derived CDR1 and CDR2 are LGHNA and YSLEER. This chain's CDR3 is CASSPSGRAREQYF. CDR3 coding DNA: TGCGCCAGCAGCCCCAGCGGGAGGGCCCGCGAGCAGTACTTC.

This sequence joins TRBV5-1 and TRBJ2-1; D possibly corresponds to TRBD2 (5 bases). V shed 2 bases and J shed 3 bases, with 15 bases lying between them. The CDR3 runs 16 residues. Germline lookup yields CDR1 SGHRS and CDR2 YFSETQ. CDR3 sequence (DNA): TGCGCCAGCAGCTTCGAGCGGCAGGAAATCTACAATGAGCAGTTCTTC. This translates into CASSFERQEIYNEQFF.

The chain is built from TRBV7-2 and TRBJ2-7; D possibly corresponds to TRBD2 (5 bases). Germline V gives CDR1 SGHTA, CDR2 FQGNSA. V was cut by 3 bases and J by 3 bases, with 12 bases left in between. This CDR3 has 14 residues. CDR3: CASSFAGGFYEQYF. As DNA, the CDR3 is TGTGCCAGCAGCTTTGCCGGAGGTTTCTACGAGCAGTACTTC.

CDR3 sequence: CASSYSLPSGLWVYEQYF. DNA for the CDR3: TGTGCCAGCAGTTACTCCCTGCCTAGCGGACTGTGGGTTTACGAGCAGTACTTC. V and J are TRBV6-2 or TRBV6-3 and TRBJ2-7; 7 nucleotides line up with TRBD2. Germline V gene data show CDR1 as MNHEY and CDR2 as SVGEGT. The CDR3 extends over 18 amino acids. The ends lost 0 bases at V and 4 bases at J; junction bases unmatched: 15.

This chain uses TRBV4-1 with TRBJ1-3, with D unclear. V was clipped by 5 bases and J by 3 bases, with 17 bases between them. Germline values: CDR1 MGHRA, CDR2 YSYEKL. The CDR3 has 16 amino acids. CDR3 in DNA: TGCGCCAGCAGCGAAGTAAGTGAGCCACGTGGAAACACCATATATTTT. Translated: CASSEVSEPRGNTIYF.

The sample holds one count of this clone. The CDR3 sequence: CASSEQGPGEAFF. DNA for the CDR3: TGTGCCAGCAGTGAACAGGGGCCCGGTGAAGCTTTCTTT. The chain is built from TRBV2 and TRBJ1-1; D possibly corresponds to TRBD1 (6 bases). With 2 bases removed from V and 7 bases from J, the gap between germline ends came to 11 bases. The CDR3 consists of 13 residues. CDR1 is SNHLY and CDR2 is FYNNEI in the germline V gene.